This T cell receptor beta chain originates from a study of blood T cell repertoires in COVID-19. Study in general: Collection of acute and convalescent COVID-19 samples took place in the United States, Italy and Spain. From T cells, B-cell-depleted T cells, or PBMCs came the material, which was cDNA or gDNA.

The data were produced by immunoSEQ multiplex PCR, yet TCRdb's version contains in-frame clones alone and is incomplete. This table has some 250,000 clones, 86% appearing once. The germline CDR1 and CDR2 sequences are SNHLY and FYNNEI. This CDR3 has 15 amino acids. V gave up 6 bases and J gave up 7 bases; unmatched junction bases: 6. What was sequenced was peripheral blood. The source of this sequence is a man aged 25-45 years with active or convalescent COVID-19. This chain joins TRBV2 and TRBJ2-1; 13 bases align to TRBD2. In DNA form, the CDR3 reads TGTGCCAGCAGCAAACTAGCGGGGGGGTTAAATGAGCAGTTCTTC. The encoded protein is CASSKLAGGLNEQFF.